This TCR beta chain comes out of a study of breast tumors, draining lymph nodes, adjacent tissues. General observations from the study: Tumor TCR diversity was below lymph nodes but above nontumor tissue. Luminal-like breast cancer showed significantly higher tumor–nontumor repertoire similarity than basal-like. Most tumor T cells seemingly derive from lymph node, then expand in tumor.

The lymph nodes were axillary draining lymph nodes from breast cancer patients. The CDR3 contains 14 residues. Germline V gene sequence: CDR1 DFQATT, CDR2 SNEGSKA (reference sequence). Unmatched junction bases numbered 12, after V lost 5 bases and J lost 7 bases. TCRdb independently ran MiXCR on the multiplex PCR reads; one entry per CDR3 protein. The table lists over 250,000 distinct CDR3 sequences, over 25% of them singletons, with more than 1% in the top ten. This clonotype was seen only a few times. Its specificity is not known. It may be a read error: a sequence one base away is much more abundant.

This receptor was identified in a female donor with breast cancer. Some clones in this sample may be carry-over from other donors' samples. The V gene is TRBV20-1, the J gene TRBJ2-5; 8 nucleotides align to TRBD1. The material sequenced was axillary lymph node tissue. This CDR3 is CSAGGQGAWATQYF. CDR3 DNA sequence: TGCAGTGCTGGGGGGCAGGGGGCATGGGCGACCCAGTACTTC.